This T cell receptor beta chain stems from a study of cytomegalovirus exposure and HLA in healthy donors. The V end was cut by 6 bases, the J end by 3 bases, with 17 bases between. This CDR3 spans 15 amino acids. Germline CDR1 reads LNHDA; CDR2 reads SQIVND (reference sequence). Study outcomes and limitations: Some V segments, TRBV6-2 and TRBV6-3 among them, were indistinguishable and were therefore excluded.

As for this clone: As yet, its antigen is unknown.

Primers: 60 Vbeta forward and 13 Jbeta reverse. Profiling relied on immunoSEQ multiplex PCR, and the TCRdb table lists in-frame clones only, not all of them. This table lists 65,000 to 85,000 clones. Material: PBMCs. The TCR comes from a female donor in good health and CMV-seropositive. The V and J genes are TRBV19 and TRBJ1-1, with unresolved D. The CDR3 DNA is TGTGCCAGTAGGCTCGGCGGGTTCATGGACACTGAAGCTTTCTTT. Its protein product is CASRLGGFMDTEAFF.